Listed below are T cell receptor beta chains from one sample, sequenced in a study of T cell repertoires in cytomegalovirus infection. These receptors are not linked to any known antigen. Each CDR3 protein gets one entry after TCRdb re-called the reads with MiXCR. The data show tens of thousands of distinct CDR3 sequences, less than 20% seen once. The source was CD8+ T cells from cultured PBMCs, collected from culture after CMV antigen stimulation. The receptors shown here come from a human donor in good health (CMV status not recorded). Some clones in this sample may be carry-over from other donors' samples. Each CDR3 is given with its conserved first and last residue. D genes are given only for firm matches. The size field is filled for only some rows; it gives once, few, many or a size class.

.	TRBV12-3/TRBV12-4	.	TRBJ1-2	CASTWGANGYTF	TGTGCCAGCACCTGGGGCGCGAATGGCTACACCTTC
TRBD1	TRBV7-2	.	TRBJ2-3	CASSLDRAYTDTQYF	TGTGCCAGCAGCCTCGACAGGGCCTACACAGATACGCAGTATTTT
TRBD2	TRBV15	few	TRBJ2-7	CATSRAGLAGGTLREQYF	TGTGCCACCAGCAGAGCCGGTCTAGCGGGGGGGACCCTCCGCGAGCAGTACTTC
.	TRBV7-3	.	TRBJ2-1	CASSFGNEQFF	TGTGCCAGCAGCTTTGGAAATGAGCAGTTCTTC
.	TRBV4-3	few	TRBJ2-2	CASSQVLRAGELFF	TGCGCCAGCAGCCAAGTCCTGAGAGCCGGGGAGCTGTTTTTT
TRBD2	TRBV5-4	.	TRBJ2-7	CASRTSGSPYEQYF	TGTGCCAGCAGGACTAGCGGGAGTCCCTACGAGCAGTACTTC
.	TRBV4-1	.	TRBJ1-4	CASSQGVTANEKLFF	TGCGCCAGCAGCCAAGGCGTGACAGCGAATGAAAAACTGTTTTTT
.	TRBV12-3/TRBV12-4	.	TRBJ1-2	CASSPGQGYGYTF	TGTGCCAGCAGTCCTGGGCAGGGGTATGGCTACACCTTC
.	TRBV7-2	few	TRBJ1-5	CASSSFGQPQHF	TGTGCCAGCAGCTCCTTCGGACAGCCCCAGCATTTT
.	TRBV27	.	TRBJ1-1	CASSPTGGSTEAFF	TGTGCCAGCAGTCCCACCGGAGGGTCCACTGAAGCTTTCTTT
.	TRBV11-1	.	TRBJ2-1	CASSLRDIVGNEQFF	TGTGCCAGCAGCTTAAGGGACATTGTAGGGAATGAGCAGTTCTTC
.	TRBV7-9	.	TRBJ1-2	CASSPRGRNYGYTF	TGTGCCAGCAGCCCAAGGGGGAGGAACTATGGCTACACCTTC
.	TRBV7-9	.	TRBJ1-2	CASSSGGTLNYGYTF	TGTGCCAGCAGTTCCGGAGGAACCCTAAACTATGGCTACACCTTC
.	TRBV12-3/TRBV12-4	.	TRBJ1-1	CASSPSLATGAFF	TGTGCCAGCAGTCCCTCCCTCGCCACAGGTGCTTTCTTT
.	TRBV12-3/TRBV12-4	few	TRBJ2-1	CASRELNEQFF	TGTGCCAGCAGGGAGCTCAATGAGCAGTTCTTC
.	TRBV7-9	few	TRBJ2-1	CASSFPGPGSSYNEQFF	TGTGCCAGCAGCTTCCCGGGACCAGGAAGCTCCTACAATGAGCAGTTCTTC
.	TRBV7-2	few	TRBJ2-7	CASSSRTYYEQYF	TGTGCCAGCAGCTCCAGAACGTATTACGAGCAGTACTTC
TRBD2	TRBV5-6	few	TRBJ2-7	CASSPRRTSGAYEQYF	TGTGCCAGCAGCCCAAGACGGACTAGCGGGGCCTACGAGCAGTACTTC
.	TRBV6-5	.	TRBJ2-2	CASSYSSGGELFF	TGTGCCAGCAGTTACTCCAGTGGCGGGGAGCTGTTTTTT
TRBD1	TRBV6-4	.	TRBJ1-2	CASRDNRDSYGYTF	TGTGCCAGCAGGGATAACAGGGACAGCTATGGCTACACCTTC
TRBD1	TRBV4-3	.	TRBJ1-2	CASSQDGGQGSYGYTF	TGCGCCAGCAGCCAAGACGGCGGACAGGGTTCCTATGGCTACACCTTC
TRBD1	TRBV4-1	.	TRBJ1-2	CASSRTGESNYGYTF	TGCGCCAGCAGCCGGACAGGGGAATCTAACTATGGCTACACCTTC
.	TRBV6-1	few	TRBJ2-4	CASSESTGFKENIQYF	TGTGCCAGCAGTGAAAGTACAGGGTTCAAGGAAAACATTCAGTACTTC
.	TRBV6-5	.	TRBJ1-1	CASSYAAGQTMNTEAFF	TGTGCCAGCAGTTACGCGGCGGGGCAGACAATGAACACTGAAGCTTTCTTT
.	TRBV7-8	few	TRBJ1-2	CASSSQLRRDYGYTF	TGTGCCAGCAGCTCTCAGCTTCGGCGAGACTATGGCTACACCTTC
.	TRBV20-1	.	TRBJ2-7	CSARDSNTWLGDPYEQYF	TGCAGTGCTAGGGACAGTAATACTTGGTTAGGGGATCCCTACGAGCAGTACTTC